Listed here are 9 T cell receptor beta chains from one sample, sequenced in a study of cytomegalovirus exposure and HLA in healthy donors. The PCR contained 60 Vbeta and 13 Jbeta primers. Method: immunoSEQ multiplex PCR; TCRdb's copy keeps in-frame clones and lacks some. The sample includes 100,000 or so clones, over 60% of them seen just once. Sequences were obtained from PBMCs. The receptor set was obtained from a man aged 40-49 years in good health and CMV-seropositive.

The chain carries TRBV7-3 and TRBJ2-3, with TRBD1 as a possible D gene (6 bases). V lost 3 bases to trimming and J lost 1 base, with 8 bases between them. Germline V gene lookup returns CDR1 SGHTA and CDR2 FQGTGA. The CDR3 extends over 14 amino acids. The CDR3 DNA reads TGTGCCAGCAGCTTCAGGGGAGGCACAGATACGCAGTATTTT. This gives the protein CASSFRGGTDTQYF.

V usage is TRBV28 and J usage is TRBJ1-2; 10 bases fit TRBD1. V was pared by 5 bases and J by 0 bases, with 9 bases of the junction left unmatched. Germline CDR1 reads MDHEN; CDR2 reads SYDVKM. This CDR3 region has 17 residues. The CDR3 is CASSDGTGATTNYGYTF. The CDR3, as DNA: TGTGCCAGCAGTGACGGGACAGGGGCGACTACTAACTATGGCTACACCTTC.

The chain has TRBV7-9 and TRBJ2-6, with D possibly matching TRBD2 (5 bases). CDR3 length: 16 residues. The germline V and J ends were trimmed by 6 bases and 2 bases, with 14 bases remaining between them. Germline-derived CDR1 and CDR2 are SEHNR and FQNEAQ (reference sequence). CDR3 amino acids: CASRPPLRAGANVLTF. The CDR3 nucleotides read TGTGCCAGCAGACCTCCCTTGAGGGCTGGGGCCAACGTCCTGACTTTC.

The table lists this clone with a count of one. V and J are TRBV10-3 and TRBJ2-3, with a weak D call TRBD1 (6 bases). Germline lookup yields CDR1 ENHRY and CDR2 SYGVKD. The CDR3 runs 14 residues. V gave up 3 bases and J gave up 5 bases, with 12 bases separating them. The CDR3 region is CAISERQGLDTQYF. As DNA, the CDR3 is TGTGCCATCAGTGAAAGGCAGGGGTTAGATACGCAGTATTTT.

The J gene is TRBJ2-2, the V gene TRBV9; D is possibly TRBD2 (5 bases). The V end was cut by 2 bases, the J end by 0 bases, with 17 bases between. The length of the CDR3 is 18 residues. Germline CDR1 reads SGDLS; CDR2 reads YYNGEE. For the CDR3, the DNA is TGTGCCAGCAGCGTCACGGGGTCGGCTGGCGCGAACACCGGGGAGCTGTTTTTT. It yields the protein CASSVTGSAGANTGELFF.

A note on this clone: At one end the junction does not follow the germline gene, possibly because of a read error. The V call is TRBV5-1, the J call TRBJ2-2; 7 bases line up with TRBD2. Per germline, CDR1 SGHRS and CDR2 YFSETQ. The CDR3 has 15 amino acids. The CDR3: CARSYGTTNTGELFF. The CDR3 DNA follows: TGCGCCAGGAGCTACGGGACTACGAACACCGGGGAGCTGTTTTTT.

The V call is TRBV6-4, the J call TRBJ2-1; 11 bases agree with TRBD2. Trimming removed 3 bases from V and 5 bases from J; junction bases left unmatched: 6. Germline-derived CDR1 and CDR2 are MRHNA and SNTAGT. This CDR3 is 16 amino acids long. CDR3 coding DNA: TGTGCCAGCAGTGAGATAGGGACTAGCGGCAACAATGAGCAGTTCTTC. Its protein is CASSEIGTSGNNEQFF.

This clone was recorded only once. The V call is TRBV28, the J call TRBJ2-5; D is possibly TRBD1 (6 bases). The end of the DNA fits TRBJ2-7 better, so the J call may be wrong. CDR1 and CDR2 from the germline V gene are MDHEN and SYDVKM. The CDR3 spans 15 residues. The DNA of the CDR3 is TGTGCCAGCAGACGCAACCCGGACAGCTCCTACGAGCAGTACTTC. This encodes CASRRNPDSSYEQYF.

The rearrangement joins TRBV9 to TRBJ1-5, with D perhaps TRBD1 (6 bases). The CDR3 has 15 amino acids. The germline CDR1 and CDR2 sequences are SGDLS and YYNGEE. V lost 0 bases and J 1 base, leaving 8 bases between the germline ends. This CDR3 is CASSVEGGSNQPQHF. CDR3 sequence (DNA): TGTGCCAGCAGCGTAGAGGGGGGGAGCAATCAGCCCCAGCATTTT.